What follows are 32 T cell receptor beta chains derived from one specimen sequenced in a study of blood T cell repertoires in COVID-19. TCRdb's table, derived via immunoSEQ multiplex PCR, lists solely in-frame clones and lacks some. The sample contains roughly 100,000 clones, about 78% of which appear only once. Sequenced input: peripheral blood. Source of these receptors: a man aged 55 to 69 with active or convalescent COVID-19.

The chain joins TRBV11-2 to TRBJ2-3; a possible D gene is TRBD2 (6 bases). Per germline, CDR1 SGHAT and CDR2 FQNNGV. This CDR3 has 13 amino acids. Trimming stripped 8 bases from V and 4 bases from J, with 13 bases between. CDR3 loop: CASASWRADTQYF. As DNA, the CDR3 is TGTGCCAGCGCGTCCTGGAGGGCAGATACGCAGTATTTT. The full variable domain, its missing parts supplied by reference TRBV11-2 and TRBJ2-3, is EAGVAQSPRYKIIEKRQSVAFWCNPISGHATLYWYQQILGQGPKLLIQFQNNGVVDDSQLPKDRFSAERLKGVDSTLKIQPAKLEDSAVYLCASASWRADTQYFGPGTRLTVL.

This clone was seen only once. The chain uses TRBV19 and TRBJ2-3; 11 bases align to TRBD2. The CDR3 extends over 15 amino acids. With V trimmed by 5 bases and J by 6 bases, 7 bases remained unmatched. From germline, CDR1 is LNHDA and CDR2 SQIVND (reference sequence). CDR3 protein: CASSLTSGSVDTQYF. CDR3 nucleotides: TGTGCCAGTAGTCTCACTAGCGGGAGCGTCGATACGCAGTATTTT.

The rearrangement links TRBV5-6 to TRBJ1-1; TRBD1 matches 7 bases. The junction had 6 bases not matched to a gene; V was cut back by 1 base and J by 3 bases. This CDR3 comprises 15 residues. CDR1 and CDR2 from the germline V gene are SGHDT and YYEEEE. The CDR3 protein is CASSLMTGWDTEAFF. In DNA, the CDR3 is TGTGCCAGCAGCTTGATGACAGGGTGGGACACTGAAGCTTTCTTT.

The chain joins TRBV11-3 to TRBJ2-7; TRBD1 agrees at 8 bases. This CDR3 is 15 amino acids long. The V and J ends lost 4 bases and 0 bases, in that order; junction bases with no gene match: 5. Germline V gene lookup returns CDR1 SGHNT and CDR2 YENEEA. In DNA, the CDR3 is TGTGCCAGCAGCTCCCGACAGGGGATCTCCTACGAGCAGTACTTC. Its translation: CASSSRQGISYEQYF.

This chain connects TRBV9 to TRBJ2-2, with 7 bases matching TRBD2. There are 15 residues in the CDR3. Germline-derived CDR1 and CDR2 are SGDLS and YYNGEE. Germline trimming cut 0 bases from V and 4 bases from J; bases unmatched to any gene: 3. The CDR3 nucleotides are TGTGCCAGCAGCGTAGGCGGGAGTGGCACCGGGGAGCTGTTTTTT. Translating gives CASSVGGSGTGELFF. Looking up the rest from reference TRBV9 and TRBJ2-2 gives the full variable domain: DSGVTQTPKHLITATGQRVTLRCSPRSGDLSVYWYQQSLDQGLQFLIQYYNGEERAKGNILERFSAQQFPDLHSELNLSSLELGDSALYFCASSVGGSGTGELFFGEGSRLTVL.

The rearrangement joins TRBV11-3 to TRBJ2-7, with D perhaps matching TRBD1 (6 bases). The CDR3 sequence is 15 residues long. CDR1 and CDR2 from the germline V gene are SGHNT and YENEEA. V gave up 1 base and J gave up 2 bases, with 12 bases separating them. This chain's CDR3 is CASSLGTETTYEQYF. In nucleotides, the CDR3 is TGTGCCAGCAGCTTAGGGACAGAAACCACCTACGAGCAGTACTTC.

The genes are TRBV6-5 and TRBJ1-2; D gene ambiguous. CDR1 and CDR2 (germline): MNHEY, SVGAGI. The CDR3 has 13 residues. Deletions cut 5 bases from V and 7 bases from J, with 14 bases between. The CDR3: CASSPTQRSGYTF. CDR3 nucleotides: TGTGCCAGCAGTCCGACCCAACGGAGTGGCTACACCTTC.

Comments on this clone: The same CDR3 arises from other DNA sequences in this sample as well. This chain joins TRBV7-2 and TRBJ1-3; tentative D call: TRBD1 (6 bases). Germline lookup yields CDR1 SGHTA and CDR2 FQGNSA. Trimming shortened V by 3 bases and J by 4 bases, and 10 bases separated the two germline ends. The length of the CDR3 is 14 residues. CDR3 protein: CASSLTGSGNTIYF. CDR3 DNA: TGTGCCAGCAGCTTGACAGGTTCAGGAAACACCATATATTTT. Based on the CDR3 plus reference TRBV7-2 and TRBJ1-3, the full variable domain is GAGVSQSPSNKVTEKGKDVELRCDPISGHTALYWYRQSLGQGLEFLIYFQGNSAPDKSGLPSDRFSAERTGGSVSTLTIQRTQQEDSAVYLCASSLTGSGNTIYFGEGSWLTVV.

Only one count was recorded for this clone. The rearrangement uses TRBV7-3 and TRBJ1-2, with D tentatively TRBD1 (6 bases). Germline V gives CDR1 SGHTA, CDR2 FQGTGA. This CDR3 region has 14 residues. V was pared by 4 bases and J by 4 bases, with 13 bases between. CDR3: CASSSTGGGYGYTF. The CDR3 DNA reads TGTGCCAGCAGCTCGACAGGAGGAGGCTATGGCTACACCTTC. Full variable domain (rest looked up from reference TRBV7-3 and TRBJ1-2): GAGVSQTPSNKVTEKGKYVELRCDPISGHTALYWYRQSLGQGPEFLIYFQGTGAADDSGLPNDRFFAVRPEGSVSTLKIQRTERGDSAVYLCASSSTGGGYGYTFGSGTRLTVV.

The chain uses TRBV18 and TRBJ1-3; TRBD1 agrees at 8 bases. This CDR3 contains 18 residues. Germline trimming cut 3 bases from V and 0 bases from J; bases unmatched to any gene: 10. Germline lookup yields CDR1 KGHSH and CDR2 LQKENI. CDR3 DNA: TGTGCCAGCTCACCCTTAGGGACAGGCGACTCCTCTGGAAACACCATATATTTT. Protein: CASSPLGTGDSSGNTIYF.

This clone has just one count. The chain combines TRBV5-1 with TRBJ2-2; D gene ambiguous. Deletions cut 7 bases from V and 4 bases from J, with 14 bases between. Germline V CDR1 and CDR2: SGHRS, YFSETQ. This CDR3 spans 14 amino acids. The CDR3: CASRPLTGTGELFF. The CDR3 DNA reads TGCGCCAGCCGACCCTTGACGGGCACCGGGGAGCTGTTTTTT.

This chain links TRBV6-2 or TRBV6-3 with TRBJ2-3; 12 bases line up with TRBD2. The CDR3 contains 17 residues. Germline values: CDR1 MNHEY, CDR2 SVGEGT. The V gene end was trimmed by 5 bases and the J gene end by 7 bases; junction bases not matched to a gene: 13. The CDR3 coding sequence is TGTGCCAGCAGTACCACGCACGGACTAGCGGGATTTTATACGCAGTATTTT. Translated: CASSTTHGLAGFYTQYF.

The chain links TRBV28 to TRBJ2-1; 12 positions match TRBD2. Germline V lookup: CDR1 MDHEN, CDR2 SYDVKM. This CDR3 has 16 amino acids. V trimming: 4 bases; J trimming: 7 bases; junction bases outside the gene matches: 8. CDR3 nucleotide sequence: TGTGCCAGCAGTTCGTGGACTAGCGGGATCAGGAATGAGCAGTTCTTC. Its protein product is CASSSWTSGIRNEQFF.

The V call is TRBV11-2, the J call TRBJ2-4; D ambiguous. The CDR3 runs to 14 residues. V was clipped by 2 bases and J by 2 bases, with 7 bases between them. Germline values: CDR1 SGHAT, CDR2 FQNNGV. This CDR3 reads CASSLQQTKNIQYF. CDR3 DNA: TGTGCCAGCAGCTTACAACAGACCAAAAACATTCAGTACTTC.

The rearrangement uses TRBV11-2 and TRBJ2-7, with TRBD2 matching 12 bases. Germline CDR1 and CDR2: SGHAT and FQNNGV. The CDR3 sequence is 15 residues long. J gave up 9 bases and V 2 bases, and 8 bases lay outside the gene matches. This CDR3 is CASSLTRLAGEVQYV. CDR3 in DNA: TGTGCCAGCAGCTTAACTAGACTAGCGGGAGAGGTGCAGTACGTC.

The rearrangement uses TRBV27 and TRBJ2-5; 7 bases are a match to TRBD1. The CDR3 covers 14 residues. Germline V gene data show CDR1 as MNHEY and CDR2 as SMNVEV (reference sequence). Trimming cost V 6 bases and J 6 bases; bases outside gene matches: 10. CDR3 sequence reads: CASRSPRQGQTQYF. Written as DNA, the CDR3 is TGTGCCAGCAGGTCTCCTCGACAGGGACAGACCCAGTACTTC.

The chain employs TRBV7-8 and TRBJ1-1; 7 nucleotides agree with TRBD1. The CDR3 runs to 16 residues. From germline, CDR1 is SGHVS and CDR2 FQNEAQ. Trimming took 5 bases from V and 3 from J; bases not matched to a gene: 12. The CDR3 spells CASSRITGQPDTEAFF. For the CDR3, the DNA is TGTGCCAGCAGCCGTATAACGGGACAGCCGGACACTGAAGCTTTCTTT.

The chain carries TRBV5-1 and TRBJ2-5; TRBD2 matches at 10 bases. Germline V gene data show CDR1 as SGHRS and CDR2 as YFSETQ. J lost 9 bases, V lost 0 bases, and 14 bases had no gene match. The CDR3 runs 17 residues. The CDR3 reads CASSLAGGTSGEKAQYF. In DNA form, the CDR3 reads TGCGCCAGCAGCTTGGCAGGGGGCACTAGCGGGGAGAAGGCCCAGTACTTC. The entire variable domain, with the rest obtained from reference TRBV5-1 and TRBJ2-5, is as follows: KAGVTQTPRYLIKTRGQQVTLSCSPISGHRSVSWYQQTPGQGLQFLFEYFSETQRNKGNFPGRFSGRQFSNSRSEMNVSTLELGDSALYLCASSLAGGTSGEKAQYFGPGTRLLVL.

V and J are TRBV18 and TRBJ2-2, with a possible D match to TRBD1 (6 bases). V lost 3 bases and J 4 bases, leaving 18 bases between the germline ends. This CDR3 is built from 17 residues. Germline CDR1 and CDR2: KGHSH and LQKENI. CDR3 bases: TGTGCCAGCTCACCCTTACCGGGACACTACTTCACCGGGGAGCTGTTTTTT. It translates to CASSPLPGHYFTGELFF.

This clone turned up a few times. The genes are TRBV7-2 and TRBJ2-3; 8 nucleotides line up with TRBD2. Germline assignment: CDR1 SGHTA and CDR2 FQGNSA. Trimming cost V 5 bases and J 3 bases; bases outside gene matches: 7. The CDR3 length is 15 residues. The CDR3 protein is CASSLREGRTDTQYF. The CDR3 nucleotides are TGTGCCAGCAGCCTACGGGAGGGTCGGACAGATACGCAGTATTTT. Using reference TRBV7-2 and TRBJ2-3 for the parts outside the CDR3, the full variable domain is GAGVSQSPSNKVTEKGKDVELRCDPISGHTALYWYRQSLGQGLEFLIYFQGNSAPDKSGLPSDRFSAERTGGSVSTLTIQRTQQEDSAVYLCASSLREGRTDTQYFGPGTRLTVL.

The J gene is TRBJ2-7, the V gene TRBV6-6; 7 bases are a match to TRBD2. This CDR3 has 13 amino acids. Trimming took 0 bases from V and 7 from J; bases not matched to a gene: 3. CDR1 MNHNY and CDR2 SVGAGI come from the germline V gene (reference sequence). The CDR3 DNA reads TGTGCCAGCAGTTACTCGAATAGCGGGGAGCAGTACGTC. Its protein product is CASSYSNSGEQYV.

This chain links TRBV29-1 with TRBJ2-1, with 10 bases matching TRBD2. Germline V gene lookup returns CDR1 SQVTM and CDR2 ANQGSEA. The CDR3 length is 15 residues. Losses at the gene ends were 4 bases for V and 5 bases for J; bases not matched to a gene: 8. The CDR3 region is CSVAQLAGAHNEQFF. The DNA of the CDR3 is TGCAGCGTTGCCCAGCTAGCGGGAGCCCACAATGAGCAGTTCTTC.

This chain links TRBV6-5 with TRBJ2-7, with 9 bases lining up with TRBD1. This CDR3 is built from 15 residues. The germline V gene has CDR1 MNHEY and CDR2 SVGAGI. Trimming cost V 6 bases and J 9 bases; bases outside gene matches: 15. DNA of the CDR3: TGTGCCAGCAGCCCCCATTACGGGACAGGGCCAGCGCAGTACGTC. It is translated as CASSPHYGTGPAQYV.

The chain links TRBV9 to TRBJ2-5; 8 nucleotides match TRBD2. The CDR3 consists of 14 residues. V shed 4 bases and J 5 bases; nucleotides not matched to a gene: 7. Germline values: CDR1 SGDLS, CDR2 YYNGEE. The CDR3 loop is CASSPGGVSETQYF. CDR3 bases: TGTGCCAGCAGCCCGGGGGGGGTGTCGGAGACCCAGTACTTC.

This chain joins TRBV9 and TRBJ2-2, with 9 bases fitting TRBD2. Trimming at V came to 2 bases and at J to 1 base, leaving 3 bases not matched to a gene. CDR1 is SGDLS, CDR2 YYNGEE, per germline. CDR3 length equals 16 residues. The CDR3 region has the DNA TGTGCCAGCAGCGTTAGCGGGAGTCGGAACACCGGGGAGCTGTTTTTT. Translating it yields CASSVSGSRNTGELFF.

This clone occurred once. The CDR3, as DNA: TGTGCCAGCAGCTTAAGCGGCACAGATACGCAGTATTTT. This gives the protein CASSLSGTDTQYF. The J gene is TRBJ2-3, the V gene TRBV5-4; D remains ambiguous. Trimming shortened V by 2 bases and J by 1 base, and 5 bases separated the two germline ends. Germline V gives CDR1 SGHNT, CDR2 YYREEE (reference sequence). This CDR3 region has 13 residues.

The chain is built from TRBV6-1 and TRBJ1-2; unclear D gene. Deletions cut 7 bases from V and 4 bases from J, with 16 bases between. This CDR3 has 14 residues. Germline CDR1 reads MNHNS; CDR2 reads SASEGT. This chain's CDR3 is CASKPVQGLYGYTF. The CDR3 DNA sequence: TGTGCCAGCAAACCCGTTCAAGGACTCTATGGCTACACCTTC.

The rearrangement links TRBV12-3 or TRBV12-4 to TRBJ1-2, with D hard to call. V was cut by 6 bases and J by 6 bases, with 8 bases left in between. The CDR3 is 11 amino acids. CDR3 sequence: CASSTSNGYTF. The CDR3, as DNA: TGTGCCAGCAGCACTTCCAATGGCTACACCTTC.

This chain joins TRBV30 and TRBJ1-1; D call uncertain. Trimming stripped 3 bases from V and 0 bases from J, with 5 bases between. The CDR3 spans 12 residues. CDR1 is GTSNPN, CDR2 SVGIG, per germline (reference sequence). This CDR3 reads CAWSWLNTEAFF. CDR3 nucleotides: TGTGCCTGGAGCTGGCTGAACACTGAAGCTTTCTTT.

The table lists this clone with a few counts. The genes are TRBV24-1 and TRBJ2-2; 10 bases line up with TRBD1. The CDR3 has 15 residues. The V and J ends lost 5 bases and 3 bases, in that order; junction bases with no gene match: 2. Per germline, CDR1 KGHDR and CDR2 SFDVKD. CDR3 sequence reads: CATSVGQGYTGELFF. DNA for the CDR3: TGTGCCACCAGTGTGGGACAGGGGTACACCGGGGAGCTGTTTTTT.

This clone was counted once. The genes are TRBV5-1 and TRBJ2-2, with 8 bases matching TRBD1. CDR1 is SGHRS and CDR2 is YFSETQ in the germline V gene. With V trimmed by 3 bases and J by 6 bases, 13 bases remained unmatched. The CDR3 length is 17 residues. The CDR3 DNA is TGCGCCAGCAGCTCGGCCGGGACAGGACTTCTGGCCGGGGAGCTGTTTTTT. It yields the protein CASSSAGTGLLAGELFF. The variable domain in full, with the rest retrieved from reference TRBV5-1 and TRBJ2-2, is KAGVTQTPRYLIKTRGQQVTLSCSPISGHRSVSWYQQTPGQGLQFLFEYFSETQRNKGNFPGRFSGRQFSNSRSEMNVSTLELGDSALYLCASSSAGTGLLAGELFFGEGSRLTVL.

This CDR3 reads CASRERSAKADTQYF. The CDR3 DNA follows: TGTGCCAGTAGGGAGCGGTCTGCAAAGGCAGATACGCAGTATTTT. The chain joins TRBV19 to TRBJ2-3; maybe TRBD2 (5 bases). Germline CDR1 and CDR2: LNHDA and SQIVND (reference sequence). The CDR3 has 15 residues. The germline V and J ends were trimmed by 6 bases and 4 bases, with 17 bases remaining between them.